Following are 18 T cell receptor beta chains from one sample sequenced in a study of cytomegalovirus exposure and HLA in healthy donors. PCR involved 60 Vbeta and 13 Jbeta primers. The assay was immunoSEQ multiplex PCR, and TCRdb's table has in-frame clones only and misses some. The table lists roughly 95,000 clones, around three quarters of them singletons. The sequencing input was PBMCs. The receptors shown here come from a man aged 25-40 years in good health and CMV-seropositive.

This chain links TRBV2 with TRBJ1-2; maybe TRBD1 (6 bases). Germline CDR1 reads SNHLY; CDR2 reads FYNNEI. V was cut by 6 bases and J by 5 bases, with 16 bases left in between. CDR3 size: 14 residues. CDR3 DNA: TGTGCCAGCAGCTACAGGGAGATATCGTATGGCTACACCTTC. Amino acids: CASSYREISYGYTF.

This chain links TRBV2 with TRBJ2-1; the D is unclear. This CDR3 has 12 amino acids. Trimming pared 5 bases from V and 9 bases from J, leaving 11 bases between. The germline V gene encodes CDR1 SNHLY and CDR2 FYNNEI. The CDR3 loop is CASSPAAFEQFF. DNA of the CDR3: TGTGCCAGCAGTCCGGCGGCATTTGAGCAGTTCTTC.

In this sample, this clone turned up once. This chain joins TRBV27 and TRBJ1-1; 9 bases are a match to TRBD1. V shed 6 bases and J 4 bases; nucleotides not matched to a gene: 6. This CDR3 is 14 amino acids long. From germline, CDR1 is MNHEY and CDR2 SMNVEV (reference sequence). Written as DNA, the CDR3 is TGTGCCAGCAGCCCTCGGGACAGGGCCACTGAAGCTTTCTTT. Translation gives CASSPRDRATEAFF.

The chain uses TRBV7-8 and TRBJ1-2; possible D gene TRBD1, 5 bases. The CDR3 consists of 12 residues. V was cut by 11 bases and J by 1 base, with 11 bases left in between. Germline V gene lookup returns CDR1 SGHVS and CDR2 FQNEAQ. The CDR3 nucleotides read TGTGCCGGGGGGGGGAGTAACTATGGCTACACCTTC. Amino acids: CAGGGSNYGYTF. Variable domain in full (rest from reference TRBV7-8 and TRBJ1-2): GAGVSQSPRYKVAKRGQDVALRCDPISGHVSLFWYQQALGQGPEFLTYFQNEAQLDKSGLPSDRFFAERPEGSVSTLKIQRTQQEDSAVYLCAGGGSNYGYTFGSGTRLTVV.

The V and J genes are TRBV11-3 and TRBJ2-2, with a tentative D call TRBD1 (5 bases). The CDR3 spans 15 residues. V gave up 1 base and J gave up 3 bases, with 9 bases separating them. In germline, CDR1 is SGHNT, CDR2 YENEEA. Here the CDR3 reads CASSLGAGYTGELFF. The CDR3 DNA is TGTGCCAGCAGCTTAGGGGCAGGGTACACCGGGGAGCTGTTTTTT. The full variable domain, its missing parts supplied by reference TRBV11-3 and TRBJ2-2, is EAGVVQSPRYKIIEKKQPVAFWCNPISGHNTLYWYLQNLGQGPELLIRYENEEAVDDSQLPKDRFSAERLKGVDSTLKIQPAELGDSAVYLCASSLGAGYTGELFFGEGSRLTVL.

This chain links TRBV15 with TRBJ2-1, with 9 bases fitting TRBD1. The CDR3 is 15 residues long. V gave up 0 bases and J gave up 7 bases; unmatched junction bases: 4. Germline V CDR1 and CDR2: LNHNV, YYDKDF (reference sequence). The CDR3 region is CATSREQGAWNEQFF. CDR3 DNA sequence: TGTGCCACCAGCAGAGAACAGGGGGCGTGGAATGAGCAGTTCTTC.

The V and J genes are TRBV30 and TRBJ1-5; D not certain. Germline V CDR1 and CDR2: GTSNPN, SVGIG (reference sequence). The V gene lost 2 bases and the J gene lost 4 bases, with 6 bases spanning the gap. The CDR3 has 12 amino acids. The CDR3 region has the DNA TGTGCCTGGAGTTTTCGGAATCAGCCCCAGCATTTT. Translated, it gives CAWSFRNQPQHF.

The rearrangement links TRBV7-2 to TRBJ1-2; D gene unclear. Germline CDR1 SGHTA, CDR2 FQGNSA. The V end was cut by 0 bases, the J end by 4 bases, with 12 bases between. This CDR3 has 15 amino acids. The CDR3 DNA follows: TGTGCCAGCAGCTTAGCGGGAGGAGGGTTCTATGGCTACACCTTC. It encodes CASSLAGGGFYGYTF.

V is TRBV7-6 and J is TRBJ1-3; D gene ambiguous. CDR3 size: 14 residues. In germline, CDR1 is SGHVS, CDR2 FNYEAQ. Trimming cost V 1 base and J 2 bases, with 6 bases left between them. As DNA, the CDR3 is TGTGCCAGCAGCTTAGGCGGTACTGGAAACACCATATATTTT. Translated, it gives CASSLGGTGNTIYF.

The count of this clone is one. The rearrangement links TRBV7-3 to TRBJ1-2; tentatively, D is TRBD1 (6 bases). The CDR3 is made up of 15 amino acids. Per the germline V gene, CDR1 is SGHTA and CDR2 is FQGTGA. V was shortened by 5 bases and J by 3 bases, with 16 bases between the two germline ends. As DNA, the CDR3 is TGTGCCAGCAGCCAAGGGGGGGGGTCTGACTATGGCTACACCTTC. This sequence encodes CASSQGGGSDYGYTF.

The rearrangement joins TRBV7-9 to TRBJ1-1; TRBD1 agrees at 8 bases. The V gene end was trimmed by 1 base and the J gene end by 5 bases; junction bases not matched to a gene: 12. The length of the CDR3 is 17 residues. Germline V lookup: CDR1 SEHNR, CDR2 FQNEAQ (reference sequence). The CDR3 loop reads CASSLGQGAAQGTEAFF. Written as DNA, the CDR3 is TGTGCCAGCAGCTTAGGGCAGGGGGCGGCTCAGGGGACTGAAGCTTTCTTT.

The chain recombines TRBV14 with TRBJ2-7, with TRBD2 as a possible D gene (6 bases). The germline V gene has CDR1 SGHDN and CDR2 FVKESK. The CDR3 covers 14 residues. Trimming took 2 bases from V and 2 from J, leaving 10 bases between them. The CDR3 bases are TGTGCCAGCAGCCAACTAGGGACTGCCTACGAGCAGTACGTC. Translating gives CASSQLGTAYEQYV.

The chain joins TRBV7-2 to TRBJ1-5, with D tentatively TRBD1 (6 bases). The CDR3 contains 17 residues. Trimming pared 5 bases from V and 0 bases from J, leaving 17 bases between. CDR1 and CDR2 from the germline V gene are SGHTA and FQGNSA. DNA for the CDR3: TGTGCCAGCAGCCGATTTGGTACAGGGTATAGCAATCAGCCCCAGCATTTT. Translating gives CASSRFGTGYSNQPQHF.

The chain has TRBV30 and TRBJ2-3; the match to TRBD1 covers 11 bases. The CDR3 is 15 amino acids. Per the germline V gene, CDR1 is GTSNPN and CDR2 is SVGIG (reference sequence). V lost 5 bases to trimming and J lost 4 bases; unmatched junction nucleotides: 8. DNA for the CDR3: TGTGCCTGGCAACCGGGACAGGGGGTGTCAGATACGCAGTATTTT. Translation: CAWQPGQGVSDTQYF.

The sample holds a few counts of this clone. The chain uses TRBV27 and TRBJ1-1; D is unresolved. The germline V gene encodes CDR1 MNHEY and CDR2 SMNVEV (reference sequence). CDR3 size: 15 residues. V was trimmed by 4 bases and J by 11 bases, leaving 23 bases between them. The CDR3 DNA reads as TGTGCCAGCAGTTCGGCGAGGCCTAAATCTGATGTGGCTTTCTTT. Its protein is CASSSARPKSDVAFF.

This CDR3 is CASSLIGTNQPQHF. Here the CDR3 DNA reads TGTGCCAGCAGCTTAATAGGGACTAATCAGCCCCAGCATTTT. The chain joins TRBV7-8 to TRBJ1-5; the D gene is possibly TRBD1 (5 bases). Germline V gives CDR1 SGHVS, CDR2 FQNEAQ. The CDR3 consists of 14 residues. V was pared by 2 bases and J by 4 bases, with 9 bases between.

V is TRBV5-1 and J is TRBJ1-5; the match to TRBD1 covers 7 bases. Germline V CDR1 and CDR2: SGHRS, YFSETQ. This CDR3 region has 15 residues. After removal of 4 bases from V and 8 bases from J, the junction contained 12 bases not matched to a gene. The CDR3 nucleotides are TGCGCCAGCAGCCGACTCGGGACAGAGAAGGAGCCCCAGCATTTT. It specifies CASSRLGTEKEPQHF. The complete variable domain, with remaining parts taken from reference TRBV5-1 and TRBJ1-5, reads KAGVTQTPRYLIKTRGQQVTLSCSPISGHRSVSWYQQTPGQGLQFLFEYFSETQRNKGNFPGRFSGRQFSNSRSEMNVSTLELGDSALYLCASSRLGTEKEPQHFGDGTRLSIL.

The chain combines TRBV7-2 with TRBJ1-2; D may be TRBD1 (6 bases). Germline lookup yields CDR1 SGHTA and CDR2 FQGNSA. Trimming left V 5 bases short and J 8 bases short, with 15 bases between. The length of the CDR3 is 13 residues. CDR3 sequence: CASSPGVQRGYTF. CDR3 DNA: TGTGCCAGCAGCCCAGGGGTCCAACGAGGCTACACCTTC.